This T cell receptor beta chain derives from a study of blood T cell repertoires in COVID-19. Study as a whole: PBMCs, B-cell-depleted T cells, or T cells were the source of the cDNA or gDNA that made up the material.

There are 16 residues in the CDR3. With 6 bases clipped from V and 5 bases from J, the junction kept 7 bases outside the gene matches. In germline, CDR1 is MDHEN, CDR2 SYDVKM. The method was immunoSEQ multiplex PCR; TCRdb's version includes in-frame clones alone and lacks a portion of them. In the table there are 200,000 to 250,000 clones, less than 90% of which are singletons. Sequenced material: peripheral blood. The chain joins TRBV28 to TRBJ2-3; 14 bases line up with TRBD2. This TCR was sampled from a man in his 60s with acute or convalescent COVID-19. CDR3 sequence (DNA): TGTGCCAGCAGCTCGACTAGCGGGAGGGCCGGAGATACGCAGTATTTT. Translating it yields CASSSTSGRAGDTQYF.